The clone carrying this T cell receptor beta chain was detected many times. Trimming pared 3 bases from V and 0 bases from J, leaving 11 bases between. The length of the CDR3 is 14 residues. Germline V gene lookup returns CDR1 SQVTM and CDR2 ANQGSEA. With listed TCR primers and previously described methods, bulk TCR libraries were prepared. A single record per CDR3 protein comes from TCRdb applying MiXCR to the PCR reads. The repertoire consists of more than 250,000 distinct CDR3 sequences, with around a fifth occurring once and the leading ten covering approximately 0.85%. This sample is part of a study of molecular identifiers for immune sequencing clone quantification. Libraries of naive CD8 cells were prepared from about 19,000 to 1,100,000 sorted cells using 10%, 30% or 50% RNA.

This receptor was taken from a human donor in good health. Some libraries in this study had Jurkat cell RNA spiked in. The chain is built from TRBV29-1 and TRBJ1-1; D unresolved. Source material: naive CD8+ T cells from blood, with Jurkat cell RNA spiked in. Subset meaning: FACS-sorted CD8+CD4-CCR7+CD45RA+ naive T cells. This CDR3 reads CSVESQLMNTEAFF. CDR3 in DNA: TGCAGCGTTGAGAGCCAGTTAATGAACACTGAAGCTTTCTTT.